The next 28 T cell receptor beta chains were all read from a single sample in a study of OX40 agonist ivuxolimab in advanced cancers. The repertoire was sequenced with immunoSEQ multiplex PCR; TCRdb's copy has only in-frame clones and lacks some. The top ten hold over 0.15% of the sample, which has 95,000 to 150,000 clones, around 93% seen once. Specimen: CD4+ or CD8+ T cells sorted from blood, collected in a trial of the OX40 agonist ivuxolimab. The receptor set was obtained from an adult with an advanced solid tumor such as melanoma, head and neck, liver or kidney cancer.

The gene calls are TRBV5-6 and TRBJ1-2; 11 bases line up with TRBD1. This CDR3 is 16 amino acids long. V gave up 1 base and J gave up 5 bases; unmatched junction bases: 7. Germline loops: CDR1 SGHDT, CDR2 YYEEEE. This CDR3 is CASSLKGTGGWYGYTF. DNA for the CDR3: TGTGCCAGCAGCTTGAAAGGGACAGGGGGTTGGTATGGCTACACCTTC.

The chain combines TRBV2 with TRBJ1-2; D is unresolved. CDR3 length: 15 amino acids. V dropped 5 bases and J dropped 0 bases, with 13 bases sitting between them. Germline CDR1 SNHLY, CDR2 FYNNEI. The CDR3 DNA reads TGTGCCAGCAGTCCGCGGACGAATTCTAACTATGGCTACACCTTC. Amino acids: CASSPRTNSNYGYTF.

CDR3 region: CASSQDTGSNQPQHF. The CDR3 DNA is TGCGCCAGCAGCCAAGATACCGGTAGCAATCAGCCCCAGCATTTT. The V call is TRBV4-1, the J call TRBJ1-5; D is uncertain. Per the germline V gene, CDR1 is MGHRA and CDR2 is YSYEKL. V lost 0 bases, J lost 0 bases, and 6 bases lay in between. The CDR3 loop spans 15 amino acids.

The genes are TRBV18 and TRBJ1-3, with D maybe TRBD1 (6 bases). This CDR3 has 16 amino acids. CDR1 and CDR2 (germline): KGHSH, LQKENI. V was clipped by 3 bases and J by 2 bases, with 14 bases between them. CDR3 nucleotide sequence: TGTGCCAGCTCACCGACAGAGGGGGTTGCTGGAAACACCATATATTTT. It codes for CASSPTEGVAGNTIYF. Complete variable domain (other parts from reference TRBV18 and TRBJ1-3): NAGVMQNPRHLVRRRGQEARLRCSPMKGHSHVYWYRQLPEEGLKFMVYLQKENIIDESGMPKERFSAEFPKEGPSILRIQQVVRGDSAAYFCASSPTEGVAGNTIYFGEGSWLTVV.

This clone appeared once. CDR3 DNA: TGTGCCAGCAGCAAGGACCGAAACACTGAAGCTTTCTTT. Protein product: CASSKDRNTEAFF. The V gene is TRBV14, the J gene TRBJ1-1; D gene ambiguous. The CDR3 contains 13 residues. Trimming removed 5 bases from V and 2 bases from J, with 9 bases in between. The V gene's germline CDR1 is SGHDN and CDR2 FVKESK.

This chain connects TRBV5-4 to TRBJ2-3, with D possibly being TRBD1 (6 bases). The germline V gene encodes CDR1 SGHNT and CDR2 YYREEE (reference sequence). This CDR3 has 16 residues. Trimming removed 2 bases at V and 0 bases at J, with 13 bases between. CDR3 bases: TGTGCCAGCAGCTTCTACAGGGCCGGAAGCACAGATACGCAGTATTTT. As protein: CASSFYRAGSTDTQYF.

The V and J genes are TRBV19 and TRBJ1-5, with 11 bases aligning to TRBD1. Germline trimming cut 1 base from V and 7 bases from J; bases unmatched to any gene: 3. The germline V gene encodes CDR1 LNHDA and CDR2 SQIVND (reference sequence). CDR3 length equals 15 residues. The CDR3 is CASSIVGQGGQPQHF. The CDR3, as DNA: TGTGCCAGTAGTATAGTGGGACAGGGGGGACAGCCCCAGCATTTT.

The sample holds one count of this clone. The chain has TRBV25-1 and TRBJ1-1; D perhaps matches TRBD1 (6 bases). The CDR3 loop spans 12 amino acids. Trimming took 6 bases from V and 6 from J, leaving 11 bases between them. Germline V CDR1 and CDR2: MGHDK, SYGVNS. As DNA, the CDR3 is TGTGCCAGCAGACAGGGTTCGCCTGAAGCTTTCTTT. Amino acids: CASRQGSPEAFF.

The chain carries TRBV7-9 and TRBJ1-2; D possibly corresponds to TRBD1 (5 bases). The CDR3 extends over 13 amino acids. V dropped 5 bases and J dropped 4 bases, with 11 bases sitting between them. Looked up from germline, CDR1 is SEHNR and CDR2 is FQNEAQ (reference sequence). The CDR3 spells CASSLDSFYGYTF. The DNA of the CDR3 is TGTGCCAGCAGCCTTGACAGTTTCTATGGCTACACCTTC.

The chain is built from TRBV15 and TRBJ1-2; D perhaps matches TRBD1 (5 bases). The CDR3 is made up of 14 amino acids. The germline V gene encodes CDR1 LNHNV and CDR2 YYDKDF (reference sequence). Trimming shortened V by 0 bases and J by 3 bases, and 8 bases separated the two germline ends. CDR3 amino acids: CATSRDRGDYGYTF. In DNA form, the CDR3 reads TGTGCCACCAGCAGAGATCGGGGGGACTATGGCTACACCTTC.

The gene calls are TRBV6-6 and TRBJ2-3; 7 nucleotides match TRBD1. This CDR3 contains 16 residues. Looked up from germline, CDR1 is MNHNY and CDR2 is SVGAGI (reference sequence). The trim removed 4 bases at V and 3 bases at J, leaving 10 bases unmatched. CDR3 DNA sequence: TGTGCCAGCAGTTCCCCACGACAGGGCGGGACAGATACGCAGTATTTT. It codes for CASSSPRQGGTDTQYF.

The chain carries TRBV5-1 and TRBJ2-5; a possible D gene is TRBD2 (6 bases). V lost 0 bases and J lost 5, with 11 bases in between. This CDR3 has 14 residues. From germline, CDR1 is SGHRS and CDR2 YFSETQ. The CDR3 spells CASSLEGRGETQYF. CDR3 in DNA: TGCGCCAGCAGCTTGGAGGGGCGGGGCGAGACCCAGTACTTC.

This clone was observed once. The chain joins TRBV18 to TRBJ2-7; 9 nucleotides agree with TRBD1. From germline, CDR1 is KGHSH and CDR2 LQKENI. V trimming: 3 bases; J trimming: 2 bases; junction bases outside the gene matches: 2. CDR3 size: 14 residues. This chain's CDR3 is CASSPGTGTYEQYF. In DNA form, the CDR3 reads TGTGCCAGCTCACCTGGGACAGGGACCTACGAGCAGTACTTC.

In DNA form, the CDR3 reads TGTGCCAGCAGCTCCGGATGGCGATCAAGACCTAACACCGGGGAGCTGTTTTTT. Its protein product is CASSSGWRSRPNTGELFF. This chain links TRBV5-4 with TRBJ2-2; D unresolved. Trimming cost V 3 bases and J 2 bases, with 20 bases left between them. The CDR3 is made up of 18 amino acids. Per the germline V gene, CDR1 is SGHNT and CDR2 is YYREEE (reference sequence). Full variable domain (outside the CDR3, taken from reference TRBV5-4 and TRBJ2-2): ETGVTQSPTHLIKTRGQQVTLRCSSQSGHNTVSWYQQALGQGPQFIFQYYREEENGRGNFPPRFSGLQFPNYSSELNVNALELDDSALYLCASSSGWRSRPNTGELFFGEGSRLTVL.

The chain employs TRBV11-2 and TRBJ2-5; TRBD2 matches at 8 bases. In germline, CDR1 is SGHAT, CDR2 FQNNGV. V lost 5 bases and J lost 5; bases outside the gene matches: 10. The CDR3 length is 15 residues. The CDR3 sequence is CASSSLAGGGETQYF. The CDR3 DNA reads TGTGCCAGCAGCAGCCTTGCGGGGGGCGGGGAGACCCAGTACTTC.

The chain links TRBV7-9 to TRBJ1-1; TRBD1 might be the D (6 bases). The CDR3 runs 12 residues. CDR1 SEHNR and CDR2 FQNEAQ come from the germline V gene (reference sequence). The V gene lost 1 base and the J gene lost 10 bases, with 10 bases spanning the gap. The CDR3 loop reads CASSLVGGRAFF. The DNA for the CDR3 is TGTGCCAGCAGCTTAGTCGGGGGGCGAGCTTTCTTT.

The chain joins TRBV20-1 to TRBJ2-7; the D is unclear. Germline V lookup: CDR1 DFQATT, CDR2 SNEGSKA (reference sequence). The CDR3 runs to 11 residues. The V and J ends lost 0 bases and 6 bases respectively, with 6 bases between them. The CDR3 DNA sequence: TGCAGTGCTAGAGAGGGCGGCGAGCAGTACTTC. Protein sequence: CSAREGGEQYF.

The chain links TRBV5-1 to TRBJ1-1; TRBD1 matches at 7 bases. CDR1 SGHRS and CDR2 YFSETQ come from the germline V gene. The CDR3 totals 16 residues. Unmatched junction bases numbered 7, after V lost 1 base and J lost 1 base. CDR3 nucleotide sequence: TGCGCCAGCAGCTTGATAACCGGGACAGCGAACACTGAAGCTTTCTTT. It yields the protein CASSLITGTANTEAFF.

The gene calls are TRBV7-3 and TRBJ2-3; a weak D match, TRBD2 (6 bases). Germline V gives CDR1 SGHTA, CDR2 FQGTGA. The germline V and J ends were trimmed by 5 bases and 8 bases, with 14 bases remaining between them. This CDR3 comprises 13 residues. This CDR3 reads CASSRDSTTTQYF. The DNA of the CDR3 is TGTGCCAGCAGCCGGGACTCGACTACTACGCAGTATTTT.

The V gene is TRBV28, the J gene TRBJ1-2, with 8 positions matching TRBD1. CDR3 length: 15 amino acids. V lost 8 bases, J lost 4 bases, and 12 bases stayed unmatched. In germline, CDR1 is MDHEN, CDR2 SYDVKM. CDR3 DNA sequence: TGTGCCAGCTCCCGACCCGGGACAGGAATCTATGGCTACACCTTC. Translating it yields CASSRPGTGIYGYTF.

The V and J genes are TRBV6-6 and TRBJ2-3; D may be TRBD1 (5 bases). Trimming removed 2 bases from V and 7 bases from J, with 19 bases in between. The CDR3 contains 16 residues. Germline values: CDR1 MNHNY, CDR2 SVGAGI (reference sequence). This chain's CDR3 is CASSYNRQGITHTQYF. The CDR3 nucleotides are TGTGCCAGCAGTTACAACCGTCAGGGTATTACACATACGCAGTATTTT.

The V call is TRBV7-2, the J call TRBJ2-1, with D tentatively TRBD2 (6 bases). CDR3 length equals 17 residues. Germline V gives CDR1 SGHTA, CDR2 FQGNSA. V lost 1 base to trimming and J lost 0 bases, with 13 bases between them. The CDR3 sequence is CASSLGGGVRSYNEQFF. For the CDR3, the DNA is TGTGCCAGCAGCTTAGGTGGCGGGGTCCGCTCCTACAATGAGCAGTTCTTC. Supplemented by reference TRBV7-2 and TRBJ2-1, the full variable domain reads GAGVSQSPSNKVTEKGKDVELRCDPISGHTALYWYRQSLGQGLEFLIYFQGNSAPDKSGLPSDRFSAERTGGSVSTLTIQRTQQEDSAVYLCASSLGGGVRSYNEQFFGPGTRLTVL.

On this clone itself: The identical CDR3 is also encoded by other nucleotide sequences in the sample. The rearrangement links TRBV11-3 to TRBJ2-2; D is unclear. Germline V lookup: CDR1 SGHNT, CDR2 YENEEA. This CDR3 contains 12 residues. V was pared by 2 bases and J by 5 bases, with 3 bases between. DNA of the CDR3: TGTGCCAGCAGCTTAAGAACCGGGGAGCTGTTTTTT. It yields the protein CASSLRTGELFF.

The CDR3 nucleotides read TGTGCCAGCAGCCAACTTGGGACTAGCGGGAGAAACGAGCAGTTCTTC. As protein: CASSQLGTSGRNEQFF. This chain links TRBV5-6 with TRBJ2-1; 14 bases fit TRBD2. CDR3 size: 16 residues. The J segment lost 10 bases and the V segment lost 4 bases, leaving 10 bases of the junction unmatched. Germline V gene data show CDR1 as SGHDT and CDR2 as YYEEEE.

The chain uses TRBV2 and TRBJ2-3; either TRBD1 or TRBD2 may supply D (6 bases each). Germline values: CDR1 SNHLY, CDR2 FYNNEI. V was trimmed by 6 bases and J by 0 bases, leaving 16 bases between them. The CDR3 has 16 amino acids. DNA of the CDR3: TGTGCCAGCAGGAGGGGGGCGGTTTCTAGCACAGATACGCAGTATTTT. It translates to CASRRGAVSSTDTQYF. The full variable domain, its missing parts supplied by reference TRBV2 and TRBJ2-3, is EPEVTQTPSHQVTQMGQEVILRCVPISNHLYFYWYRQILGQKVEFLVSFYNNEISEKSEIFDDQFSVERPDGSNFTLKIRSTKLEDSAMYFCASRRGAVSSTDTQYFGPGTRLTVL.

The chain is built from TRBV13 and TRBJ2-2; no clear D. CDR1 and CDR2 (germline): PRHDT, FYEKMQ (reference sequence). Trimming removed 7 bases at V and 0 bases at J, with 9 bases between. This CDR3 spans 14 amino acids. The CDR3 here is CASTSRANTGELFF. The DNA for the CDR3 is TGTGCCAGCACCTCGCGAGCGAACACCGGGGAGCTGTTTTTT.

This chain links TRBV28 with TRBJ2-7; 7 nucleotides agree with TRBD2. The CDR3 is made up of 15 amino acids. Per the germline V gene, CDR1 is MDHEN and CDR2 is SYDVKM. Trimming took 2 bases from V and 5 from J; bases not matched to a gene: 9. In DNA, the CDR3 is TGTGCCAGCAGTTTAGGCGGGAGTGGTGTTCACGAGCAGTACTTC. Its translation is CASSLGGSGVHEQYF.

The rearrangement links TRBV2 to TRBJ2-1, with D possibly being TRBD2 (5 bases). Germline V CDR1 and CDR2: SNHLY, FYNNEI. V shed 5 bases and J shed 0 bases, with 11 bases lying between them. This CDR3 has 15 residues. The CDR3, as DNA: TGTGCCAGCAGTAGTTTGGGGAGCTCCTACAATGAGCAGTTCTTC. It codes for CASSSLGSSYNEQFF. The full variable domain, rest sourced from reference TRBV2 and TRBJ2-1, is EPEVTQTPSHQVTQMGQEVILRCVPISNHLYFYWYRQILGQKVEFLVSFYNNEISEKSEIFDDQFSVERPDGSNFTLKIRSTKLEDSAMYFCASSSLGSSYNEQFFGPGTRLTVL.